A selection of T cell receptor beta chains follows, all from one sample in a study of shared clonotypes between healthy human individuals. The protocol was immunoSEQ multiplex PCR, while the TCRdb copy is restricted to in-frame clones and leaves out a portion. The repertoire holds around 2.1 million clones, with under 95% as singletons. The material sequenced was naive CD8+ T cells from PBMCs. Source of these receptors: a man between 18 and 35 years old in good health. Some clones in this sample may be carry-over from other donors' samples. Both conserved end residues are part of each CDR3. D genes are given only for firm matches. Expanded clones get a size class; other rows say once, few or many, or leave the size out.

d_gene: NA
len: 15
j_gene: TRBJ1-1
v_gene: TRBV27
abundance: NA
CDR3nt: TGTGCCAGCAGTCCGAGTCGAAGGGGGGACACTGAAGCTTTCTTT
CDR3aa: CASSPSRRGDTEAFF

d_gene: TRBD2
len: 16
j_gene: TRBJ2-3
v_gene: TRBV5-4
abundance: NA
CDR3nt: TGTGCCAGCAGCCCAGCACCGGGAGGGCCGGTAGATACGCAGTATTTT
CDR3aa: CASSPAPGGPVDTQYF

d_gene: NA
len: 13
j_gene: TRBJ2-7
v_gene: TRBV7-9
abundance: NA
CDR3nt: TGTGCCAGCAGCGCACTACAGGAGTACGAGCAGTACTTC
CDR3aa: CASSALQEYEQYF

d_gene: NA
len: 13
j_gene: TRBJ2-1
v_gene: TRBV5-1
abundance: NA
CDR3nt: TGCGCCAGCCACCGGACGGAGATAGATGAGCAGTTCTTC
CDR3aa: CASHRTEIDEQFF

d_gene: NA
len: 14
j_gene: TRBJ1-1
v_gene: TRBV7-9
abundance: NA
CDR3nt: TGTGCCAGCAGCTTGATCGTTTCAAACACTGAAGCTTTCTTT
CDR3aa: CASSLIVSNTEAFF

d_gene: NA
len: 12
j_gene: TRBJ2-1
v_gene: TRBV7-8
abundance: NA
CDR3nt: TGTGCCAGCAGCTCGGACTTCAATGAGCAGTTCTTC
CDR3aa: CASSSDFNEQFF

d_gene: NA
len: 13
j_gene: TRBJ1-1
v_gene: TRBV10-3
abundance: few
CDR3nt: TGTGCCATCAGTGACCATGGACAGACTGAAGCTTTCTTT
CDR3aa: CAISDHGQTEAFF

d_gene: TRBD2
len: 15
j_gene: TRBJ2-3
v_gene: TRBV10-3
abundance: NA
CDR3nt: TGTGCCATCAGTGAACTAGCGGGAGTTGACGATACGCAGTATTTT
CDR3aa: CAISELAGVDDTQYF

d_gene: NA
len: 18
j_gene: TRBJ2-6
v_gene: TRBV9
abundance: NA
CDR3nt: TGTGCCAGCAGCTATCACCGGGACGGATACTCTGGGGCCAACGTCCTGACTTTC
CDR3aa: CASSYHRDGYSGANVLTF

d_gene: NA
len: 11
j_gene: TRBJ1-2
v_gene: TRBV30
abundance: NA
CDR3nt: TGTGCCTGGGCGGACAGTAAGGGCTACACCTTC
CDR3aa: CAWADSKGYTF

d_gene: NA
len: 17
j_gene: TRBJ1-1
v_gene: TRBV29-1
abundance: NA
CDR3nt: TGCAGCGTTGAAGATTCCATCCTGGGGTTTATGAACACTGAAGCTTTCTTT
CDR3aa: CSVEDSILGFMNTEAFF

d_gene: TRBD1
len: 17
j_gene: TRBJ1-5
v_gene: TRBV28
abundance: NA
CDR3nt: TGTGCCAGCAGCTTAAGACAGGGGACTATCAGCAATCAGCCCCAGCATTTT
CDR3aa: CASSLRQGTISNQPQHF

d_gene: NA
len: 14
j_gene: TRBJ2-2
v_gene: TRBV5-1
abundance: once
CDR3nt: TGCGCCAGCAGCGACGGGCCCCTTACCGGGGAGCTGTTTTTT
CDR3aa: CASSDGPLTGELFF

d_gene: NA
len: 14
j_gene: TRBJ2-1
v_gene: TRBV11-2
abundance: NA
CDR3nt: TGTGCCAGCAGGGGAATCTGGTCCTACAATGAGCAGTTCTTC
CDR3aa: CASRGIWSYNEQFF

d_gene: NA
len: 14
j_gene: TRBJ1-1
v_gene: TRBV7-9
abundance: few
CDR3nt: TGTGCCAGCAGCTTAGTTCTGATAACTGCTGAAGCTTTCTTT
CDR3aa: CASSLVLITAEAFF

d_gene: NA
len: 14
j_gene: TRBJ1-2
v_gene: TRBV7-9
abundance: NA
CDR3nt: TGTGCCAGCAGCCTGGCTAGCCGAAGCTATGGCTACACCTTC
CDR3aa: CASSLASRSYGYTF

d_gene: NA
len: 17
j_gene: TRBJ2-7
v_gene: TRBV5-1
abundance: NA
CDR3nt: TGCGCCAGCAGCTGGGCCCCCTACTTCCGGTTATTCTACGAGCAGTACTTC
CDR3aa: CASSWAPYFRLFYEQYF

d_gene: TRBD2
len: 18
j_gene: TRBJ2-7
v_gene: TRBV18
abundance: NA
CDR3nt: TGTGCCAGCTCAGAGGGACCCGAGGTGGGAGGGAAGGTCCGCGAGCAGTACTTC
CDR3aa: CASSEGPEVGGKVREQYF

d_gene: NA
len: 13
j_gene: TRBJ2-5
v_gene: TRBV6-4
abundance: NA
CDR3nt: TGTGCCAGTCAGACCAGGAGAAAAGAGACCCAGTACTTC
CDR3aa: CASQTRRKETQYF

d_gene: TRBD1
len: 13
j_gene: TRBJ2-7
v_gene: TRBV6-1
abundance: NA
CDR3nt: TGTGCCAGCAGGATGGGACAGTACTACGAGCAGTACTTC
CDR3aa: CASRMGQYYEQYF

d_gene: NA
len: 13
j_gene: TRBJ2-2
v_gene: TRBV27
abundance: NA
CDR3nt: TGTGCCAGCAGTAAAACAGGGCCCGGGGAGCTGTTTTTT
CDR3aa: CASSKTGPGELFF

d_gene: NA
len: 10
j_gene: TRBJ2-1
v_gene: TRBV20-1
abundance: NA
CDR3nt: TGCAGTGCCGCCCGCAATGAGCAGTTCTTC
CDR3aa: CSAARNEQFF

d_gene: NA
len: 12
j_gene: TRBJ2-2
v_gene: TRBV29-1
abundance: NA
CDR3nt: TGCAGCGTGATAGGAGACACCGGGGAGCTGTTTTTT
CDR3aa: CSVIGDTGELFF